This T cell receptor beta chain was obtained from a study of blood T cell repertoires in COVID-19. Whole-study context: Some COVID-19 samples were acute and others convalescent; all came from the United States, Italy and Spain.

In the original analysis: Reference gene primer amplification gave nucleated cell count estimates. Sequencing was performed with immunoSEQ multiplex PCR; in TCRdb, only in-frame clones are kept and a portion is missing. V, J and clone size are taken as reported in that table, and D and trimming were inferred from the DNA itself. This table holds some 75,000 clones, approximately 84% found once. The sample comprised peripheral blood. This sequence originates from a man between 50 and 59 years old with COVID-19, enrolled during active disease.

The CDR3 DNA reads TGTGCCAGCAGCTACAGGGCTCGGGAGCAGTACTTC. Its protein product is CASSYRAREQYF. The chain joins TRBV28 to TRBJ2-7, with D maybe TRBD1 (6 bases). Trimming pared 6 bases from V and 7 bases from J, leaving 13 bases between. There are 12 residues in the CDR3. CDR1 is MDHEN and CDR2 is SYDVKM in the germline V gene.